What follows are 24 T cell receptor beta chains derived from one specimen sequenced in a study of blood T cell repertoires in COVID-19. Assay used: immunoSEQ multiplex PCR; TCRdb lists only in-frame clones, some missing. Of 150,000 to 160,000 clones listed, about 90% are singletons. Material for sequencing was peripheral blood. The source of these receptors is a man aged 45-65 years with acute or convalescent COVID-19.

V gene TRBV27 combines with J gene TRBJ2-7, with D possibly TRBD2 on 8 matching bases. The germline CDR1 and CDR2 sequences are MNHEY and SMNVEV (reference sequence). The CDR3 length is 13 residues. V lost 6 bases and J lost 4, with 13 bases in between. The CDR3 coding sequence is TGTGCCAGCAGCTTAGCGGGACAGTACGAGCAGTACTTC. Its protein product is CASSLAGQYEQYF.

In this sample, this clone turned up once. V gene TRBV7-6 combines with J gene TRBJ1-3; no reliable D call. Trimming left V 2 bases short and J 3 bases short, with 11 bases between. The V gene's germline CDR1 is SGHVS and CDR2 FNYEAQ. The CDR3 covers 15 residues. The CDR3 is CASSLISQDGNTIYF. The CDR3, as DNA: TGTGCCAGCAGCTTAATCTCACAAGATGGAAACACCATATATTTT. The full variable domain, rest sourced from reference TRBV7-6 and TRBJ1-3, is GAGVSQSPRYKVTKRGQDVALRCDPISGHVSLYWYRQALGQGPEFLTYFNYEAQQDKSGLPNDRFSAERPEGSISTLTIQRTEQRDSAMYRCASSLISQDGNTIYFGEGSWLTVV.

This chain uses TRBV28 with TRBJ2-5; 9 bases align to TRBD2. The CDR3 contains 14 residues. The V gene end was trimmed by 6 bases and the J gene end by 3 bases; junction bases not matched to a gene: 5. Germline CDR1 and CDR2: MDHEN and SYDVKM. CDR3 bases: TGTGCCAGCAGCAGAGCGGGAGGTGAAGAGACCCAGTACTTC. Its translation is CASSRAGGEETQYF.

This chain connects TRBV6-5 to TRBJ2-7; 11 nucleotides line up with TRBD1. CDR3 length equals 14 residues. The V segment lost 6 bases and the J segment 4 bases; nucleotides outside the gene matches: 5. From germline, CDR1 is MNHEY and CDR2 SVGAGI. The CDR3 loop reads CASSEDRGLYEQYF. The DNA for the CDR3 is TGTGCCAGCAGCGAGGACAGGGGGCTTTACGAGCAGTACTTC.

The chain employs TRBV28 and TRBJ1-5; TRBD1 matches 7 bases. After removal of 5 bases from V and 0 bases from J, the junction contained 4 bases not matched to a gene. This CDR3 spans 15 amino acids. Germline assignment: CDR1 MDHEN and CDR2 SYDVKM. The CDR3 spells CASSLGTVSNQPQHF. CDR3 in DNA: TGTGCCAGCAGTCTAGGGACAGTTAGCAATCAGCCCCAGCATTTT.

This chain connects TRBV18 to TRBJ2-2, with 9 bases identical to TRBD2. The CDR3 runs to 16 residues. The germline V gene has CDR1 KGHSH and CDR2 LQKENI. J gave up 3 bases and V 2 bases, and 4 bases lay outside the gene matches. The CDR3 protein is CASSPSSGRYTGELFF. CDR3 nucleotides: TGTGCCAGCTCACCAAGCAGCGGGAGGTACACCGGGGAGCTGTTTTTT. Supplemented by reference TRBV18 and TRBJ2-2, the full variable domain reads NAGVMQNPRHLVRRRGQEARLRCSPMKGHSHVYWYRQLPEEGLKFMVYLQKENIIDESGMPKERFSAEFPKEGPSILRIQQVVRGDSAAYFCASSPSSGRYTGELFFGEGSRLTVL.

The V and J genes are TRBV29-1 and TRBJ1-1; D gene uncertain. This CDR3 has 13 amino acids. V lost 4 bases and J lost 7, with 16 bases in between. Germline CDR1 and CDR2: SQVTM and ANQGSEA. This chain's CDR3 is CSVGKGGEIEAFF. DNA of the CDR3: TGCAGCGTTGGTAAGGGTGGGGAGATTGAAGCTTTCTTT.

The rearrangement joins TRBV9 to TRBJ1-5, with D tentatively TRBD1 (5 bases). V was shortened by 0 bases and J by 3 bases, with 10 bases between the two germline ends. CDR3 size: 15 residues. Germline V gene lookup returns CDR1 SGDLS and CDR2 YYNGEE. The CDR3 is CASSVAGLHNQPQHF. The CDR3 DNA is TGTGCCAGCAGCGTAGCGGGACTCCACAATCAGCCCCAGCATTTT. Supplemented by reference TRBV9 and TRBJ1-5, the full variable domain reads DSGVTQTPKHLITATGQRVTLRCSPRSGDLSVYWYQQSLDQGLQFLIQYYNGEERAKGNILERFSAQQFPDLHSELNLSSLELGDSALYFCASSVAGLHNQPQHFGDGTRLSIL.

This sequence joins TRBV5-4 and TRBJ2-5, with D hard to call. The CDR3 sequence is 12 residues long. Per germline, CDR1 SGHNT and CDR2 YYREEE (reference sequence). With 4 bases removed from V and 6 bases from J, the gap between germline ends came to 10 bases. This CDR3 is CASSAGAQTQYF. The CDR3 DNA is TGTGCCAGCAGCGCTGGAGCCCAGACCCAGTACTTC.

The chain joins TRBV5-1 to TRBJ2-5; TRBD2 matches at 8 bases. V was clipped by 3 bases and J by 5 bases; unmatched bases: 3. Germline V gives CDR1 SGHRS, CDR2 YFSETQ. This CDR3 contains 13 residues. CDR3 bases: TGCGCCAGCAGCTCGAGACTAGCGGAGACCCAGTACTTC. This sequence encodes CASSSRLAETQYF.

The chain is built from TRBV5-1 and TRBJ2-2, with TRBD2 matching over 10 bases. The CDR3 spans 15 residues. Germline V gives CDR1 SGHRS, CDR2 YFSETQ. The junction had 6 bases not matched to a gene; V was cut back by 4 bases and J by 6 bases. The DNA of the CDR3 is TGCGCCAGCAGCAGACTAGCGGGTCAGGCCGGGGAGCTGTTTTTT. Translation gives CASSRLAGQAGELFF.

This chain uses TRBV7-2 with TRBJ2-3, with a weak D call TRBD2 (6 bases). CDR3 length: 15 amino acids. Trimming took off 6 bases at V and 0 bases at J, with 13 bases between the two ends. CDR1 SGHTA and CDR2 FQGNSA come from the germline V gene. CDR3: CASSHGLTSTDTQYF. The CDR3 DNA reads as TGTGCCAGCAGTCATGGACTAACTAGCACAGATACGCAGTATTTT.

The J gene is TRBJ1-2, the V gene TRBV25-1; 7 bases match TRBD1. CDR3 size: 13 residues. Trimming took 6 bases from V and 5 from J; bases not matched to a gene: 6. Per the germline V gene, CDR1 is MGHDK and CDR2 is SYGVNS. CDR3 region: CASRPGQKYGYTF. In DNA form, the CDR3 reads TGTGCCAGCAGGCCGGGACAGAAGTATGGCTACACCTTC.

CDR3: CASSPGDTIYF. The CDR3 DNA sequence: TGTGCCAGCAGCCCGGGAGACACCATATATTTT. The rearrangement joins TRBV13 to TRBJ1-3; D gene unclear. The germline V gene encodes CDR1 PRHDT and CDR2 FYEKMQ (reference sequence). The V and J ends lost 5 bases and 8 bases respectively, with 7 bases between them. CDR3 length equals 11 residues.

The chain couples TRBV20-1 to TRBJ2-2; 12 nucleotides match TRBD2. CDR3 length: 15 residues. Germline-derived CDR1 and CDR2 are DFQATT and SNEGSKA (reference sequence). V dropped 3 bases and J dropped 5; count of bases not matched to a gene: 4. The CDR3 loop reads CSASFLAGGTGELFF. CDR3 DNA sequence: TGCAGTGCTAGTTTTCTAGCGGGAGGGACCGGGGAGCTGTTTTTT.

V gene TRBV4-3 combines with J gene TRBJ2-4; 7 positions match TRBD2. CDR1 is LGHNA, CDR2 YSLEER, per germline. The V and J ends lost 0 bases and 3 bases, in that order; junction bases with no gene match: 14. The CDR3 runs to 19 residues. The CDR3 nucleotides read TGCGCCAGCAGCCAAGATGGTGGCGGGGGATCCGTCGGCAAAAACATTCAGTACTTC. Amino acid sequence: CASSQDGGGGSVGKNIQYF.

V usage is TRBV19 and J usage is TRBJ2-1; TRBD1 agrees at 7 bases. V lost 4 bases to trimming and J lost 5 bases; unmatched junction nucleotides: 11. CDR1 LNHDA and CDR2 SQIVND come from the germline V gene (reference sequence). The CDR3 has 16 amino acids. In nucleotides, the CDR3 is TGTGCCAGTAGTACCAGGGACAGCTCGGCTCACAATGAGCAGTTCTTC. Protein sequence: CASSTRDSSAHNEQFF. Variable domain in full (rest from reference TRBV19 and TRBJ2-1): DGGITQSPKYLFRKEGQNVTLSCEQNLNHDAMYWYRQDPGQGLRLIYYSQIVNDFQKGDIAEGYSVSREKKESFPLTVTSAQKNPTAFYLCASSTRDSSAHNEQFFGPGTRLTVL.

The chain recombines TRBV4-1 with TRBJ1-2, with D hard to call. This CDR3 has 16 amino acids. Trimming removed 3 bases at V and 6 bases at J, with 20 bases between. Germline V lookup: CDR1 MGHRA, CDR2 YSYEKL. DNA of the CDR3: TGCGCCAGCAGCCAGGCACAGAGAGAACCGGAGGATGGCTACACCTTC. It specifies CASSQAQREPEDGYTF.

In its sample, this clone was seen a few times. The V gene is TRBV13, the J gene TRBJ1-2; a possible D gene is TRBD1 (5 bases). This CDR3 is built from 16 residues. In germline, CDR1 is PRHDT, CDR2 FYEKMQ (reference sequence). Trimming took 0 bases from V and 0 from J, leaving 11 bases between them. The CDR3 region is CASSLGRGGTNYGYTF. The CDR3 DNA follows: TGTGCCAGCAGCTTAGGCCGGGGGGGAACTAACTATGGCTACACCTTC.

The CDR3 spells CASSGGQEETQYF. The CDR3 coding sequence is TGCGCCAGCAGTGGGGGACAGGAAGAGACCCAGTACTTC. The rearrangement joins TRBV10-1 to TRBJ2-5; 8 bases line up with TRBD1. CDR1 is WNHNN, CDR2 SYGVQD, per germline (reference sequence). The CDR3 extends over 13 amino acids. J was trimmed by 3 bases and V by 4 bases; bases with no gene match: 1.

The chain joins TRBV9 to TRBJ2-5, with TRBD2 as a possible D gene (7 bases). The ends were cut back, 4 bases at V and 9 bases at J, with 16 bases in the middle. The CDR3 is made up of 13 amino acids. Germline V CDR1 and CDR2: SGDLS, YYNGEE. The CDR3 nucleotides read TGTGCCAGCAGCCCGGGGGGCTTGGGGGCCCAGTACTTC. It yields the protein CASSPGGLGAQYF.

V and J are TRBV27 and TRBJ1-2; 10 bases are shared with TRBD1. V was pared by 4 bases and J by 2 bases, with 13 bases of the junction left unmatched. The CDR3 spans 18 residues. Germline loops: CDR1 MNHEY, CDR2 SMNVEV (reference sequence). Written as DNA, the CDR3 is TGTGCCAGCAGTTCCTGGACAGGGGGATTCGTGAACAACTATGGCTACACCTTC. Protein: CASSSWTGGFVNNYGYTF.

V and J are TRBV7-2 and TRBJ1-5, with a weak D call TRBD1 (5 bases). CDR1 and CDR2 from the germline V gene are SGHTA and FQGNSA. CDR3 size: 17 residues. Trimming took 1 base from V and 7 from J, leaving 20 bases between them. CDR3 bases: TGTGCCAGCAGCTTAGTAGGGGCTTTGGGGTCGGTACAGCCCCAGCATTTT. Protein: CASSLVGALGSVQPQHF.

This clone was found a few times. The chain employs TRBV7-9 and TRBJ2-7; 7 positions agree with TRBD1. With 2 bases clipped from V and 2 bases from J, the junction kept 6 bases outside the gene matches. The CDR3 runs to 15 residues. The germline V gene has CDR1 SEHNR and CDR2 FQNEAQ (reference sequence). The CDR3 coding sequence is TGTGCCAGCAGCTTAAGAGGTCAGGGGGCCTACGAGCAGTACTTC. Translating it yields CASSLRGQGAYEQYF. Combining the CDR3 with reference TRBV7-9 and TRBJ2-7 gives the whole variable domain DTGVSQNPRHKITKRGQNVTFRCDPISEHNRLYWYRQTLGQGPEFLTYFQNEAQLEKSRLLSDRFSAERPKGSFSTLEIQRTEQGDSAMYLCASSLRGQGAYEQYFGPGTRLTVT.